Sequencing of this TCR beta chain was carried out in a study of blood T cell repertoires in COVID-19. Study at large: Some COVID-19 samples were acute and others convalescent; all came from the United States, Italy and Spain.

Trimming at V came to 1 base and at J to 7 bases, leaving 11 bases not matched to a gene. This CDR3 has 16 residues. Germline V gene lookup returns CDR1 SGHNT and CDR2 YENEEA. Here immunoSEQ multiplex PCR was the method, and the copy in TCRdb shows in-frame clones only, minus some. The sample includes more than 200,000 clones, around 83% of them seen just once. This receptor was obtained from a man between 35 and 55 years old with active or convalescent COVID-19. The sequenced material came from peripheral blood. The chain couples TRBV11-3 to TRBJ2-5; 8 nucleotides line up with TRBD1. The CDR3 region is CASSLAATGGLRTQYF. The CDR3 nucleotides are TGTGCCAGCAGCTTAGCTGCAACAGGGGGTTTGAGGACCCAGTACTTC.